These 18 T cell receptor beta chains share one sample of origin, sequenced in a study of blood T cell repertoires in COVID-19. Profiled with immunoSEQ multiplex PCR; TCRdb holds only in-frame clones, not every one. The table lists hundreds of thousands of clones, roughly 85% of them singletons. The sample consisted of PBMCs or T cells enriched from blood (not recorded which). The receptors derive from a woman aged 50 to 60 with acute COVID-19.

The chain is built from TRBV5-1 and TRBJ2-1, with a weak D call TRBD2 (6 bases). From germline, CDR1 is SGHRS and CDR2 YFSETQ. This CDR3 has 14 amino acids. V was cut by 2 bases and J by 7 bases, with 13 bases left in between. CDR3 in DNA: TGCGCCAGCAGCTTAGACCCGGGAGAGAATGAGCAGTTCTTC. This sequence encodes CASSLDPGENEQFF.

The chain recombines TRBV11-2 with TRBJ1-6; tentatively, D is TRBD1 (6 bases). This CDR3 is 14 amino acids long. V lost 6 bases, J lost 14 bases, and 20 bases lay in between. CDR1 and CDR2 (germline): SGHAT, FQNNGV. The CDR3, as DNA: TGTGCCAGCAGTCTAAGTTGGGGTACAGGGACCCTCCACTTT. Protein: CASSLSWGTGTLHF.

J is TRBJ1-1 and V is TRBV14, with D perhaps matching TRBD1 (5 bases). Germline V gene data show CDR1 as SGHDN and CDR2 as FVKESK. The CDR3 has 13 amino acids. Between the trimmed V and J ends, which lost 4 bases and 1 base, there was a span of 7 bases. CDR3 in amino acids: CASSRGQNTEAFF. For the CDR3, the DNA is TGTGCCAGCAGCCGTGGACAGAACACTGAAGCTTTCTTT.

Many counts were recorded for this clone. CDR3 loop: CASSVGEQGAREQYF. Here the CDR3 DNA reads TGTGCCAGCAGCGTAGGTGAACAGGGGGCGCGCGAGCAGTACTTC. V and J are TRBV9 and TRBJ2-7; 9 nucleotides match TRBD1. Germline CDR1 and CDR2: SGDLS and YYNGEE. V was clipped by 0 bases and J by 6 bases; unmatched bases: 7. This CDR3 comprises 15 residues.

V gene TRBV18 combines with J gene TRBJ1-6; D unclear. Germline lookup yields CDR1 KGHSH and CDR2 LQKENI. This CDR3 has 14 residues. Trimming shortened V by 6 bases and J by 0 bases, and 6 bases separated the two germline ends. CDR3 amino acids: CASSLSSYNSPLHF. DNA of the CDR3: TGTGCCAGCTCCCTCAGCTCCTATAATTCACCCCTCCACTTT.

This clone has more than one count but fewer than ten. This chain links TRBV7-6 with TRBJ1-1, with D perhaps TRBD1 (6 bases). V lost 2 bases and J 0 bases, leaving 7 bases between the germline ends. The CDR3 is 14 amino acids. Germline V gene lookup returns CDR1 SGHVS and CDR2 FNYEAQ. CDR3 nucleotide sequence: TGTGCCAGCAGCTTAAGGACAGTGAACACTGAAGCTTTCTTT. It codes for CASSLRTVNTEAFF. Based on the CDR3 plus reference TRBV7-6 and TRBJ1-1, the full variable domain is GAGVSQSPRYKVTKRGQDVALRCDPISGHVSLYWYRQALGQGPEFLTYFNYEAQQDKSGLPNDRFSAERPEGSISTLTIQRTEQRDSAMYRCASSLRTVNTEAFFGQGTRLTVV.

The CDR3 loop reads CASSLTGLNTEAFF. In DNA form, the CDR3 reads TGTGCCAGCAGCTTAACAGGCTTGAACACTGAAGCTTTCTTT. The chain recombines TRBV7-8 with TRBJ1-1, with D perhaps TRBD1 (5 bases). V shed 2 bases and J shed 0 bases, with 7 bases lying between them. This CDR3 is built from 14 residues. Germline CDR1 and CDR2: SGHVS and FQNEAQ.

This rearrangement joins TRBV6-6 to TRBJ2-2; 7 bases agree with TRBD2. The CDR3 contains 16 residues. In germline, CDR1 is MNHNY, CDR2 SVGAGI (reference sequence). With 6 bases clipped from V and 1 base from J, the junction kept 8 bases outside the gene matches. The CDR3 region is CASSDLGGGNTGELFF. The CDR3 DNA reads as TGTGCCAGCAGCGATCTCGGCGGGGGGAACACCGGGGAGCTGTTTTTT.

The rearrangement links TRBV2 to TRBJ1-6; TRBD1 matches 7 bases. CDR1 is SNHLY and CDR2 is FYNNEI in the germline V gene. The trim removed 8 bases at V and 8 bases at J, leaving 9 bases unmatched. The CDR3 sequence is 14 residues long. This CDR3 is CASRWDSGDSPLHF. CDR3 bases: TGTGCCAGCCGGTGGGACAGTGGAGATTCACCCCTCCACTTT.

This CDR3 is CASSSGGAVDEKLFF. CDR3 nucleotide sequence: TGTGCCAGCAGCTCGGGGGGGGCCGTTGATGAAAAACTGTTTTTT. The rearrangement joins TRBV5-4 to TRBJ1-4, with a weak D call TRBD1 (6 bases). CDR3 length equals 15 residues. The germline gives CDR1 SGHNT, CDR2 YYREEE (reference sequence). Trimming cost V 3 bases and J 6 bases, with 15 bases left between them.

In its sample, this clone was seen once. This rearrangement joins TRBV4-1 to TRBJ1-2, with a tentative D call TRBD1 (6 bases). Trimming removed 1 base at V and 3 bases at J, with 15 bases between. The CDR3 has 16 amino acids. Germline V gene sequence: CDR1 MGHRA, CDR2 YSYEKL. The CDR3: CASSQVTNRAHYGYTF. The CDR3 nucleotides are TGCGCCAGCAGCCAAGTGACGAACAGGGCTCACTATGGCTACACCTTC.

The chain carries TRBV10-3 and TRBJ2-2; the match to TRBD2 covers 14 bases. Trimming at V came to 0 bases and at J to 4 bases, leaving 1 base not matched to a gene. This CDR3 is 17 amino acids long. The V gene's germline CDR1 is ENHRY and CDR2 SYGVKD. The CDR3 here is CAISESGLAGGTGELFF. Written as DNA, the CDR3 is TGTGCCATCAGTGAGTCAGGACTAGCGGGGGGCACCGGGGAGCTGTTTTTT.

This clone was found once. The gene calls are TRBV6-5 and TRBJ1-2; D remains ambiguous. Germline CDR1 is MNHEY and CDR2 is SVGAGI. The CDR3 extends over 14 amino acids. V was cut by 5 bases and J by 8 bases, with 18 bases left in between. Here the CDR3 reads CASSLNLWARGYTF. The CDR3 DNA is TGTGCCAGCAGTCTCAATTTGTGGGCCCGGGGCTACACCTTC.

The chain is built from TRBV5-1 and TRBJ2-5, with 13 positions matching TRBD2. Trimming took 2 bases from V and 2 from J; bases not matched to a gene: 3. Germline CDR1 and CDR2: SGHRS and YFSETQ. The CDR3 extends over 16 amino acids. The CDR3 sequence: CASSFMTSGGQETQYF. The CDR3 DNA sequence: TGCGCCAGCAGCTTCATGACTAGCGGGGGGCAAGAGACCCAGTACTTC.

The V and J genes are TRBV19 and TRBJ2-1, with D unresolved. Germline CDR1 is LNHDA and CDR2 is SQIVND (reference sequence). This CDR3 has 12 amino acids. Trimming pared 6 bases from V and 5 bases from J, leaving 8 bases between. CDR3 amino acids: CASSLVDNEQFF. Here the CDR3 DNA reads TGTGCCAGTAGCCTGGTAGACAATGAGCAGTTCTTC.

The genes are TRBV9 and TRBJ2-2; D is possibly TRBD1 (7 bases). This CDR3 region has 15 residues. Trimming left V 4 bases short and J 1 base short, with 11 bases between. The germline V gene encodes CDR1 SGDLS and CDR2 YYNGEE. CDR3 in amino acids: CASSTQGGNTGELFF. DNA of the CDR3: TGTGCCAGCAGCACTCAGGGGGGGAACACCGGGGAGCTGTTTTTT. The full variable domain, with the rest looked up from reference TRBV9 and TRBJ2-2, is DSGVTQTPKHLITATGQRVTLRCSPRSGDLSVYWYQQSLDQGLQFLIQYYNGEERAKGNILERFSAQQFPDLHSELNLSSLELGDSALYFCASSTQGGNTGELFFGEGSRLTVL.

V gene TRBV29-1 combines with J gene TRBJ1-6, with D maybe TRBD1 (5 bases). CDR3 length equals 14 residues. V was shortened by 7 bases and J by 7 bases, with 17 bases between the two germline ends. Germline CDR1 is SQVTM and CDR2 is ANQGSEA. The CDR3 loop reads CSAGGDSPNSPLHF. The CDR3, as DNA: TGCAGCGCCGGGGGAGACAGTCCCAATTCACCCCTCCACTTT. The full variable domain, in which reference TRBV29-1 and TRBJ1-6 provide the parts outside the CDR3, is SAVISQKPSRDICQRGTSLTIQCQVDSQVTMMFWYRQQPGQSLTLIATANQGSEATYESGFVIDKFPISRPNLTFSTLTVSNMSPEDSSIYLCSAGGDSPNSPLHFGNGTRLTVT.

In regard to this clone: The junction and the germline gene differ at one end; a read error may be behind it. The rearrangement links TRBV6-2 or TRBV6-3 to TRBJ2-7; the match to TRBD1 covers 9 bases. The CDR3 length is 11 residues. CDR1 and CDR2 (germline): MNHEY, SVGEGT. The CDR3 bases are TGTGCCAGCAGTTACGGGACAGGGCGGGACTTC. It specifies CASSYGTGRDF.